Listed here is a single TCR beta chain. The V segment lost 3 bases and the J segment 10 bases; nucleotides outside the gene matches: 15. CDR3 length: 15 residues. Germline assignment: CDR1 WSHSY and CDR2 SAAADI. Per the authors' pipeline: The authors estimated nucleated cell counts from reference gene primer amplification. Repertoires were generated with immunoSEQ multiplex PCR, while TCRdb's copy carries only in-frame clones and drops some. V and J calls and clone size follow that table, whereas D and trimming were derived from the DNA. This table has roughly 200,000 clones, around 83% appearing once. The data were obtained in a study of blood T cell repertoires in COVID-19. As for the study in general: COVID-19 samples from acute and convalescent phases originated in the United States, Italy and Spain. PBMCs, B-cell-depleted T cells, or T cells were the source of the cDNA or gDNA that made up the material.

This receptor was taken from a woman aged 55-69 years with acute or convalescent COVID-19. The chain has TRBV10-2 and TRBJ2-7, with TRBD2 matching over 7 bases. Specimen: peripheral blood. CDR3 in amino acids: CASSDPPAGNLSQYF. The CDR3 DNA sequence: TGCGCCAGCAGTGATCCCCCAGCGGGAAACCTATCCCAGTACTTC.